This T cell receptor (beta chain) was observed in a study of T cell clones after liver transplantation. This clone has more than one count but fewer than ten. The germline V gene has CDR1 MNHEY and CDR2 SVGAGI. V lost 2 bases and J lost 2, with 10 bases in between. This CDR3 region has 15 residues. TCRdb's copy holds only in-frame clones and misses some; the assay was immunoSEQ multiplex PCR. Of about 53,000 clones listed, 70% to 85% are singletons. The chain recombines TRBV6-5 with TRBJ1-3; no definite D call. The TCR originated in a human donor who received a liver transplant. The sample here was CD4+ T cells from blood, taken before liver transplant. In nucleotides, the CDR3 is TGTGCCAGCAGTTACAAGCCCCCTCCTGGAAACACCATATATTTT. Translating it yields CASSYKPPPGNTIYF.